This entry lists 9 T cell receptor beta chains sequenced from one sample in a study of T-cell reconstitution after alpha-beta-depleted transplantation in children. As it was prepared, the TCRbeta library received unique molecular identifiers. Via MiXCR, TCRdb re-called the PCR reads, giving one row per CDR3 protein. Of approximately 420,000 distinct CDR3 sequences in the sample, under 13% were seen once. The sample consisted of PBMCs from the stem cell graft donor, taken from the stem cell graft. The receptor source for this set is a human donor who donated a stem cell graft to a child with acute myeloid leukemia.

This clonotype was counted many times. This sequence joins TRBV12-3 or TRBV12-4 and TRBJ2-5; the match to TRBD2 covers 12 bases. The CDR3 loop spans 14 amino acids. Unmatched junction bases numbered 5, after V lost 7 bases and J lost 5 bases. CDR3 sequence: CASTETSGGETQYF. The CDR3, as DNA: TGTGCCAGCACCGAGACTAGCGGGGGTGAGACCCAGTACTTC.

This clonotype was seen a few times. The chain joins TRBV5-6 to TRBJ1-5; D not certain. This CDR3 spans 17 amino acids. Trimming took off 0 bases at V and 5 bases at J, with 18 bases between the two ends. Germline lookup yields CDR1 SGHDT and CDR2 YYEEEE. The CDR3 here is CASSLGFQDASYQPQHF. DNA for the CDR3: TGTGCCAGCAGCTTGGGGTTTCAGGACGCGAGCTATCAGCCCCAGCATTTT.

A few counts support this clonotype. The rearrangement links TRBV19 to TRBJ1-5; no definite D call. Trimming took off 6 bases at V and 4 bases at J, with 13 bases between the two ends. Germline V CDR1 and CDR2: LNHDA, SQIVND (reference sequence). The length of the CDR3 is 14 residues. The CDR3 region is CASRENPYNQPQHF. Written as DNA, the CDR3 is TGTGCCAGTAGGGAAAACCCCTATAATCAGCCCCAGCATTTT.

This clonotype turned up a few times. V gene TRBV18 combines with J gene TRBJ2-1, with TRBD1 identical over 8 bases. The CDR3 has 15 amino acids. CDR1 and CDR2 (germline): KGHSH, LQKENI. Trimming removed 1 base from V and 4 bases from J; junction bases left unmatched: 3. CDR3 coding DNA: TGTGCCAGCTCACCACGAACAGGGGGATACAATGAGCAGTTCTTC. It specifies CASSPRTGGYNEQFF.

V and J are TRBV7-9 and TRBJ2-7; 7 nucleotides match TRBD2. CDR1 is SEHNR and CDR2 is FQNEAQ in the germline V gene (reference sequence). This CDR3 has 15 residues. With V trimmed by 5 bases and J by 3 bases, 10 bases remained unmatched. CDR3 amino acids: CASSPQRGGDYEQYF. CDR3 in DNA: TGTGCCAGCAGCCCCCAGCGGGGTGGAGACTACGAGCAGTACTTC. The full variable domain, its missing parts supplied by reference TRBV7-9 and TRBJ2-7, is DTGVSQNPRHKITKRGQNVTFRCDPISEHNRLYWYRQTLGQGPEFLTYFQNEAQLEKSRLLSDRFSAERPKGSFSTLEIQRTEQGDSAMYLCASSPQRGGDYEQYFGPGTRLTVT.

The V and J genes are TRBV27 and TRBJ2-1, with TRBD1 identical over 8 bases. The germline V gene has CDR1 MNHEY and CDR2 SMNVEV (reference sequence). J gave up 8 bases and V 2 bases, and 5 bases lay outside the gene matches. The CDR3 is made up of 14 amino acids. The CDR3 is CASSLGDRWDEQFF. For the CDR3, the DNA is TGTGCCAGCAGTTTAGGGGACAGGTGGGATGAGCAGTTCTTC.

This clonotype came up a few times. This CDR3 is CASSWQSGTDTQYF. The CDR3 DNA sequence: TGCGCCAGCAGCTGGCAGTCAGGGACAGATACGCAGTATTTT. This rearrangement joins TRBV5-1 to TRBJ2-3; weak D call: TRBD1 (5 bases). The CDR3 totals 14 residues. Per germline, CDR1 SGHRS and CDR2 YFSETQ. V dropped 3 bases and J dropped 3 bases, with 11 bases sitting between them.

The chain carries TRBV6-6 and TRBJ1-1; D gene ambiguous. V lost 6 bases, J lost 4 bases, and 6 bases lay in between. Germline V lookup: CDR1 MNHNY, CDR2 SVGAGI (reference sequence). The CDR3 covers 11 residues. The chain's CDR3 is CASREPTEAFF. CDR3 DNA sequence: TGTGCCAGCAGAGAACCCACTGAAGCTTTCTTT.

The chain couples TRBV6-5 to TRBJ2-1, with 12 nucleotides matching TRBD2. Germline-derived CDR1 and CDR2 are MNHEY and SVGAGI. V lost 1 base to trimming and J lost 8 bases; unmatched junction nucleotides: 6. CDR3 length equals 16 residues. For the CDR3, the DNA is TGTGCCAGCAGTTACTTCTCTAGCGGGAGGGGTTATGAGCAGTTCTTC. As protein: CASSYFSSGRGYEQFF.